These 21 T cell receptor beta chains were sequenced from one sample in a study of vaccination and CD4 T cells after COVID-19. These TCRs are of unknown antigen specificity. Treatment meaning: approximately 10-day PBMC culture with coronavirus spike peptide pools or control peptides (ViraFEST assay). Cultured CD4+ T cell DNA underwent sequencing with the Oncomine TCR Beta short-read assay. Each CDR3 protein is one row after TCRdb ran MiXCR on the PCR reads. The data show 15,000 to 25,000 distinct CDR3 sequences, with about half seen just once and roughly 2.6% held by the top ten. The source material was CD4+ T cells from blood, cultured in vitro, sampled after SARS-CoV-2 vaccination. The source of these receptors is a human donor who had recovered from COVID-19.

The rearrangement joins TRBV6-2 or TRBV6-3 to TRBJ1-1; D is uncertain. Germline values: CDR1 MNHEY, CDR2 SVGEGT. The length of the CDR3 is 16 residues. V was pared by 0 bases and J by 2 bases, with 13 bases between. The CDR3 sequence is CASSYSPDRANTEAFF. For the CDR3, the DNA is TGTGCCAGCAGTTACTCTCCCGATAGGGCAAACACTGAAGCTTTCTTT.

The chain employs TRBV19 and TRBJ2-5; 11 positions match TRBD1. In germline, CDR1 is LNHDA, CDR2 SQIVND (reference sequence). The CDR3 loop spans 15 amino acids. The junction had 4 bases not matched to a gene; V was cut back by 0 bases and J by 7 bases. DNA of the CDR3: TGTGCCAGTAGTATAGATACCGGACAGGGGGCGACCCAGTACTTC. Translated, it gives CASSIDTGQGATQYF.

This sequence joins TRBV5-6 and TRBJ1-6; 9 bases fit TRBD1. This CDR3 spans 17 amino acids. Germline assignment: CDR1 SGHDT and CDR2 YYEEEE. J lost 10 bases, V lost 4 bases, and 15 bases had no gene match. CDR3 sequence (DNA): TGTGCCAGCAGCACCAACAGGGGGCCTCCCCGTGGGTCACCCCTCCACTTT. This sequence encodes CASSTNRGPPRGSPLHF.

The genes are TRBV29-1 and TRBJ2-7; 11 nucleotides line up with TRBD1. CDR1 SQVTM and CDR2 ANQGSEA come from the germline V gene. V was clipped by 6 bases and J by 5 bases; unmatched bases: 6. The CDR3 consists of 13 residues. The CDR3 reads CSVRTGGFHEQYF. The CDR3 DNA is TGCAGCGTACGGACAGGGGGCTTCCACGAGCAGTACTTC.

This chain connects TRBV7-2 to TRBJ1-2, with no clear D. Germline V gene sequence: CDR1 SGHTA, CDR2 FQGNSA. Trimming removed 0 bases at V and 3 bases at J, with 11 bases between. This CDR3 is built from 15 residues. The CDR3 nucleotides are TGTGCCAGCAGCTTAGCGGGTTCAGCTTACTATGGCTACACCTTC. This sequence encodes CASSLAGSAYYGYTF.

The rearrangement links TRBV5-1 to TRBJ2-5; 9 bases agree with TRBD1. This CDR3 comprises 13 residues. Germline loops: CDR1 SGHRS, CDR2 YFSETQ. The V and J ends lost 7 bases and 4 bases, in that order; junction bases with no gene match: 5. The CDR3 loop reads CASGDRAGETQYF. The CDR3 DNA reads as TGCGCCAGCGGGGACAGGGCGGGAGAGACCCAGTACTTC.

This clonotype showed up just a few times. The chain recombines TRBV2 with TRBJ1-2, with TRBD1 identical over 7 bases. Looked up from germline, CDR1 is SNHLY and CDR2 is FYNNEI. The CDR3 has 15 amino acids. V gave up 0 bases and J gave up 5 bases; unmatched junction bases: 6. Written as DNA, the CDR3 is TGTGCCAGCAGTGAAGCGGTAGGGGGCGCTTATGGCTACACCTTC. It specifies CASSEAVGGAYGYTF.

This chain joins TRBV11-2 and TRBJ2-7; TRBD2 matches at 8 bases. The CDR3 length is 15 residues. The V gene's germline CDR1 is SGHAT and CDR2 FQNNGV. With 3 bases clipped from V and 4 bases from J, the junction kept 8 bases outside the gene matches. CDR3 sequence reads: CASSFGRGVSYEQYF. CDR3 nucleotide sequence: TGTGCCAGCAGCTTTGGGCGGGGGGTGTCGTACGAGCAGTACTTC.

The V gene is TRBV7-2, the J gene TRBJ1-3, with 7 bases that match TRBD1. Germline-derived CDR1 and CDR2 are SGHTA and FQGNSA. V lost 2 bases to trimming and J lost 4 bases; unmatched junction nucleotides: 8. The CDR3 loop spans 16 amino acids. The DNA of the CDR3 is TGTGCCAGCAGCTTACAGGGGGAACTATCCGGAAACACCATATATTTT. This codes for CASSLQGELSGNTIYF.

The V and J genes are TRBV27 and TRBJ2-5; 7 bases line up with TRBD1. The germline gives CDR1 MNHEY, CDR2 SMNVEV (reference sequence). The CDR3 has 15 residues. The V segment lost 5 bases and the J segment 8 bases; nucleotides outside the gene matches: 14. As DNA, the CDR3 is TGTGCCAGCAGTCCGACATGGACAGGACCCGGTACCCAGTACTTC. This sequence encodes CASSPTWTGPGTQYF.

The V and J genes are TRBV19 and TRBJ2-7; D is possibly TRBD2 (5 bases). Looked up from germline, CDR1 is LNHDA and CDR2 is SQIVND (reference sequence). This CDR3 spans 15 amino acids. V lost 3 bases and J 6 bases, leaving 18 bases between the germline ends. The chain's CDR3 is CASSIPVGLTIEQYF. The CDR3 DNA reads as TGTGCCAGTAGTATCCCCGTCGGCCTGACTATCGAGCAGTACTTC.

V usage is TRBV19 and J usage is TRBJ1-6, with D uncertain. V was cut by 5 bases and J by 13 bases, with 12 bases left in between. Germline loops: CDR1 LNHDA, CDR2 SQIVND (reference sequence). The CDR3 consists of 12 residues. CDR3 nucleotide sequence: TGTGCCAGTAGTTCCTCCCTGGGGCCCCTCCACTTT. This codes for CASSSSLGPLHF.

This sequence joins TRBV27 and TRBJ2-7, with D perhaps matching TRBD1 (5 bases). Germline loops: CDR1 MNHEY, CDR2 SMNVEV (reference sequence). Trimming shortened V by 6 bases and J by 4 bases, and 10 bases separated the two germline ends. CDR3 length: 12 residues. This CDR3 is CASSRVGYEQYF. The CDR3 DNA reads TGTGCCAGCAGCAGGGTTGGATACGAGCAGTACTTC.

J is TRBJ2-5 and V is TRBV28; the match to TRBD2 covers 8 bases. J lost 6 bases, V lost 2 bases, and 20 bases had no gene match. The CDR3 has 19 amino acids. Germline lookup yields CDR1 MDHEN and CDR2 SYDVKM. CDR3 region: CASSLPSINGAGVGKTQYF. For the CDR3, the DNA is TGTGCCAGCAGTTTACCCTCAATTAACGGAGCGGGAGTAGGGAAGACCCAGTACTTC.

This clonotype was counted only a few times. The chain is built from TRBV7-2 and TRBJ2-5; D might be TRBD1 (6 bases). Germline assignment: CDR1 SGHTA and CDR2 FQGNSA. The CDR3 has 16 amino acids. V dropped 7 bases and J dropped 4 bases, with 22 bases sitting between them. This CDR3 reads CASNRLDSWPPETQYF. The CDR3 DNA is TGTGCCAGCAACCGATTGGACAGCTGGCCACCAGAGACCCAGTACTTC.

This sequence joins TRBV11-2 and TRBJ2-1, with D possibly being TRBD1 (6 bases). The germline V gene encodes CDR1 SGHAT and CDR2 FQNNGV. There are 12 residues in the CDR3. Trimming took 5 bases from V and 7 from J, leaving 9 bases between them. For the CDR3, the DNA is TGTGCCAGCAGCCCGCAGGGGAATGAGCAGTTCTTC. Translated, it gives CASSPQGNEQFF.

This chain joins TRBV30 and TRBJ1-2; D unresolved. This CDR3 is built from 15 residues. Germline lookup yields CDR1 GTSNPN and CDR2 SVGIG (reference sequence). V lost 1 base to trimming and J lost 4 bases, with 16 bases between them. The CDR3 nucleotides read TGTGCCTGGAGTGCACTAAGTCTCGGCAGCTATGGCTACACCTTC. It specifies CAWSALSLGSYGYTF.

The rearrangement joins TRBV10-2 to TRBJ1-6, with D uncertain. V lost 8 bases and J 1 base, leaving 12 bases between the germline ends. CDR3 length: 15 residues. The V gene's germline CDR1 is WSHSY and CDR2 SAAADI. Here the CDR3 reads CASGLPGSYNSPLHF. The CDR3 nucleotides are TGCGCCAGCGGACTACCCGGTTCCTATAATTCACCCCTCCACTTT.

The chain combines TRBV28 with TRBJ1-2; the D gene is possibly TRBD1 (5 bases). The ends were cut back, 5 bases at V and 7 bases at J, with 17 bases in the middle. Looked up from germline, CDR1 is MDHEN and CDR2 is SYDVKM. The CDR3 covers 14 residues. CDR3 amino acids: CASSRGGTFSGYTF. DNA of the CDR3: TGTGCCAGCAGTCGTGGGGGGACCTTCAGTGGCTACACCTTC.

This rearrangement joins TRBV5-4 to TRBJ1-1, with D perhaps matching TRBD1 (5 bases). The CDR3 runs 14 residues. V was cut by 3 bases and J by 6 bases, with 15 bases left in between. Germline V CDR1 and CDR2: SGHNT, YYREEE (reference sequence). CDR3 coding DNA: TGTGCCAGCAGCTCGGACCCCCCGGGGCCTGAAGCTTTCTTT. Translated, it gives CASSSDPPGPEAFF.

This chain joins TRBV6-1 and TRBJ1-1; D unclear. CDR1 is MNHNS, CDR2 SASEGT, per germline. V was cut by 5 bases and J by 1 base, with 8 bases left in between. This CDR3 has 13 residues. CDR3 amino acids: CASSITPNTEAFF. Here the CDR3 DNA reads TGTGCCAGCAGTATAACACCGAACACTGAAGCTTTCTTT.